The 3 T cell receptor beta chains below come from one sample, sequenced in a study of control samples from healthy donors and cancer patients. Produced via immunoSEQ multiplex PCR; TCRdb's table is partial and in-frame only. The data hold roughly 80,000 clones, with 85% to 90% observed a single time. What was sequenced was PBMCs. The receptors shown here come from a woman in her sixties with head and neck cancer.

This chain links TRBV19 with TRBJ1-5, with D possibly TRBD1 on 5 matching bases. Germline CDR1 reads LNHDA; CDR2 reads SQIVND (reference sequence). The CDR3 extends over 15 amino acids. Trimming left V 5 bases short and J 5 bases short, with 16 bases between. Written as DNA, the CDR3 is TGTGCCAGTAGTCCTTCTGGGGGAGGCCATCAGCCCCAGCATTTT. It yields the protein CASSPSGGGHQPQHF.

This clone was counted between two and nine times. V gene TRBV19 combines with J gene TRBJ1-6; D is unresolved. The CDR3 runs 13 residues. V was shortened by 3 bases and J by 10 bases, with 10 bases between the two germline ends. CDR1 is LNHDA, CDR2 SQIVND, per germline (reference sequence). CDR3 DNA sequence: TGTGCCAGTAGTATTATGGTGGAGTCACCCCTCCACTTT. Its protein product is CASSIMVESPLHF.

The V and J genes are TRBV10-3 and TRBJ2-2; 14 bases agree with TRBD2. Per the germline V gene, CDR1 is ENHRY and CDR2 is SYGVKD. Trimming at V came to 11 bases and at J to 3 bases, leaving 8 bases not matched to a gene. This CDR3 is built from 16 residues. Here the CDR3 DNA reads TGTGCCTTAAAACCGGGACTAGCGGGGGACACCGGGGAGCTGTTTTTT. Encoded protein: CALKPGLAGDTGELFF.